This T cell receptor (beta chain) originates from a study of regulatory T cells in long-lasting Graves disease. Study in general: Those with persistent Graves' disease had received antithyroid drugs for over 5 years with positive TSH receptor antibodies.

HTBI primers from iRepertoire and Arm-PCR of CDR3 regions yielded the TCR beta libraries. Each CDR3 protein is one row after TCRdb ran MiXCR on the multiplex PCR reads. The sample yields approximately 290,000 distinct CDR3 sequences, around 23% seen once. In its sample, this clonotype was seen many times. What it recognizes is unknown. Time point noted: persistent/refractory GD, antithyroid drugs over 5 years with positive TRAb. RNA isolated from PBMCs was used to make the TCR library. Criteria from the American Thyroid Association guidelines were applied to diagnose Graves' disease. CDR3 size: 16 residues. V shed 5 bases and J shed 1 base, with 17 bases lying between them. The study's findings and limits: Sample size was small, which may have lowered accuracy. TRBV28, TRBJ1-2 and TRBJ2-5 emerged as the favored segments in persistent disease.

The chain has TRBV12-3 or TRBV12-4 and TRBJ1-1, with a weak D call TRBD1 (5 bases). The sample was peripheral blood mononuclear cells (PBMCs), taken when the disease was refractory, from a patient treated with antithyroid drugs. The sequence came from a female donor with Graves disease. The CDR3 coding sequence is TGTGCCAGCAGTAACCGGGACGGGAAGGGGAACACTGAAGCTTTCTTT. Encoded protein: CASSNRDGKGNTEAFF.